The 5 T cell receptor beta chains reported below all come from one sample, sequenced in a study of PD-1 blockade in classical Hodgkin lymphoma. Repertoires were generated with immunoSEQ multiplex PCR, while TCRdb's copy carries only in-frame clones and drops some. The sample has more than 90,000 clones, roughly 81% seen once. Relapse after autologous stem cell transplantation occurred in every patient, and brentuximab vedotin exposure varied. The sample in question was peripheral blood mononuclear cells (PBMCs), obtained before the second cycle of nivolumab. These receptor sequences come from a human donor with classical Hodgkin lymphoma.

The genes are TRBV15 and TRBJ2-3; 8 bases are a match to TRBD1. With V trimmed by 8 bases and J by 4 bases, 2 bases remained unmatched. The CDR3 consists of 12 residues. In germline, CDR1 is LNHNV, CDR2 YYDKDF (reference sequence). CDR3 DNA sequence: TGTGCCACCCAGGGGGCCTCAGATACGCAGTATTTT. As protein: CATQGASDTQYF. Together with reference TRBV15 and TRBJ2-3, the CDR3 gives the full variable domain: DAMVIQNPRYQVTQFGKPVTLSCSQTLNHNVMYWYQQKSSQAPKLLFHYYDKDFNNEADTPDNFQSRRPNTSFCFLDIRSPGLGDTAMYLCATQGASDTQYFGPGTRLTVL.

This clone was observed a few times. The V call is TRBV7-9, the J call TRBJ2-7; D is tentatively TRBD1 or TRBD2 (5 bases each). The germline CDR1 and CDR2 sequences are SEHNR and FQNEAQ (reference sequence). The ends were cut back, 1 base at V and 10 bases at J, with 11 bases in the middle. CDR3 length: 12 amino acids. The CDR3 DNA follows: TGTGCCAGCAGCTTAGGGTGGGGGAGCCAGTACTTC. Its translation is CASSLGWGSQYF.

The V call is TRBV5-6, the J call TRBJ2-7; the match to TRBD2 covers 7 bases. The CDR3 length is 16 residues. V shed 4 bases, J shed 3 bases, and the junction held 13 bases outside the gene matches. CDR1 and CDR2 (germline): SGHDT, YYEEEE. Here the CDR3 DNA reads TGTGCCAGCAGCCCCCGAAGGGGCCCTAGCGGCTACGAGCAGTACTTC. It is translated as CASSPRRGPSGYEQYF.

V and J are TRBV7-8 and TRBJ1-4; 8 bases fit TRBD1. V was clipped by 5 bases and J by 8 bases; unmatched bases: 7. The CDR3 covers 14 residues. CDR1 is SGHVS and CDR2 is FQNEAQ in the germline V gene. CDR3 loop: CASSMTGDGEKLFF. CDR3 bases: TGTGCCAGCAGCATGACAGGGGACGGAGAAAAACTGTTTTTT.

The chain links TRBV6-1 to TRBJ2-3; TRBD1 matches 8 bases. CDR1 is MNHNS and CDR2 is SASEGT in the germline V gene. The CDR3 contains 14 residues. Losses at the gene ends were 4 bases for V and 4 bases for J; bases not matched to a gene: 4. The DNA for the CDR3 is TGTGCCAGCAGTGTTACAGGGGGAGCAGATACGCAGTATTTT. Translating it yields CASSVTGGADTQYF.